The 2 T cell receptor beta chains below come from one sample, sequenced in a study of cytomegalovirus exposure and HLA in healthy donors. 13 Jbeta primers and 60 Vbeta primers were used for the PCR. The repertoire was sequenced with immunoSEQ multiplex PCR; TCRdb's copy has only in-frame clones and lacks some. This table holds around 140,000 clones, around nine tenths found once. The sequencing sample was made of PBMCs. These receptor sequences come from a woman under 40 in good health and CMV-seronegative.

CDR3 loop: CASSKGGHSPGGRPRGEETQYF. The CDR3 DNA is TGTGCCAGCAGCAAAGGCGGGCACAGTCCGGGGGGCAGGCCTCGAGGAGAGGAGACCCAGTACTTC. The rearrangement links TRBV21-1 to TRBJ2-5; the table's D gene call, TRBD2, was not cross checked with the DNA. TRBV21-1 is an annotated pseudogene. CDR3 length: 22 amino acids.

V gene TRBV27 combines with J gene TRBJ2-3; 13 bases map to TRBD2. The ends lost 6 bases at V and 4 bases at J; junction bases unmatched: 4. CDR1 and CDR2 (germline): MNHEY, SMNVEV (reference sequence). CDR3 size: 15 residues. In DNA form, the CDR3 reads TGTGCCAGCAGGTGGACTAGCGGGGGACCAGATACGCAGTATTTT. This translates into CASRWTSGGPDTQYF.